Below, one TCR beta chain is given with its context. Sequencing was performed with immunoSEQ multiplex PCR; in TCRdb, only in-frame clones are kept and a portion is missing. Here the sample spans hundreds of thousands of clones, 75% to 85% being singletons. The trim removed 1 base at V and 2 bases at J, leaving 6 bases unmatched. This CDR3 region has 15 residues. CDR1 GTSNPN and CDR2 SVGIG come from the germline V gene (reference sequence). This entry is derived from a study of shared T cell receptors in the human thymus. The same data also contributed to another study, on human thymus T cells.

The clonotype originates from a boy in the first two years of life with a congenital heart defect. Sequencing was done on a sample of thymocytes. The V call is TRBV30, the J call TRBJ2-7, with 9 bases identical to TRBD1. The CDR3 DNA is TGTGCCTGGAGTGGGCCCGGGACAGGGACCTACGAGCAGTACTTC. Amino acids: CAWSGPGTGTYEQYF.